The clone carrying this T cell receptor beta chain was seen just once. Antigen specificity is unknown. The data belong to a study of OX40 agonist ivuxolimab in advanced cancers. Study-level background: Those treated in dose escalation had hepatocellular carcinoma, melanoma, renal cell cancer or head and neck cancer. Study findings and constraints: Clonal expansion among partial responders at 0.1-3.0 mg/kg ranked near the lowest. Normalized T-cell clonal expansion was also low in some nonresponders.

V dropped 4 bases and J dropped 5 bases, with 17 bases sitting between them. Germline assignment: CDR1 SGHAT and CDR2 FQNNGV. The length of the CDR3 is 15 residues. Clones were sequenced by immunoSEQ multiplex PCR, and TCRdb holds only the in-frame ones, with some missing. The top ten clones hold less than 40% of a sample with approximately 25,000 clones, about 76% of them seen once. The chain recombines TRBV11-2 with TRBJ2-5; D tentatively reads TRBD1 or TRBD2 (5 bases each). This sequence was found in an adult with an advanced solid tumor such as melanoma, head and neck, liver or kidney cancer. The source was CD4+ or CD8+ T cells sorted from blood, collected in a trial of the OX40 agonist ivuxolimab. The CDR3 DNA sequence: TGTGCCAGCAGCTCCCCCGACAGAGGGTGGGAGACCCAGTACTTC. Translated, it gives CASSSPDRGWETQYF.